Listed below are T cell receptor beta chains from one sample, sequenced in a study of OX40 agonist ivuxolimab in advanced cancers. Here immunoSEQ multiplex PCR was the method, and the copy in TCRdb shows in-frame clones only, minus some. The table lists tens of thousands of clones, about nine tenths of them singletons. The source material was CD4+ or CD8+ T cells sorted from blood, sampled in a trial of the OX40 agonist ivuxolimab. The receptors were sampled from an adult with an advanced solid tumor such as melanoma, head and neck, liver or kidney cancer. The CDR3 runs from the conserved cysteine through the conserved F or W. Each record gives: clone size, D gene, J gene, V gene, CDR3 protein, CDR3 DNA. D genes are given only for firm matches. Some rows have no size entry. The others give once, few or many, or a class for an expanded clone.

abundance: -
d_gene: -
j_gene: TRBJ1-4
v_gene: TRBV5-3
CDR3aa: CARSLGEPNEKLFF
CDR3nt: TGTGCCAGAAGCTTGGGGGAGCCTAATGAAAAACTGTTTTTT

abundance: -
d_gene: TRBD2
j_gene: TRBJ2-3
v_gene: TRBV16
CDR3aa: CASSQGLAAADTQYF
CDR3nt: TGTGCCAGCAGCCAAGGACTAGCTGCGGCAGATACGCAGTATTTT

abundance: -
d_gene: -
j_gene: TRBJ1-2
v_gene: TRBV28
CDR3aa: CASSFRTHSGYTF
CDR3nt: TGTGCCAGCAGTTTTCGCACTCACTCTGGCTACACCTTC

abundance: -
d_gene: -
j_gene: TRBJ2-7
v_gene: TRBV20-1
CDR3aa: CSAREGYEQYF
CDR3nt: TGCAGTGCTAGAGAAGGCTACGAGCAGTACTTC

abundance: once
d_gene: TRBD2
j_gene: TRBJ2-3
v_gene: TRBV19
CDR3aa: CASYSGRAYGDTQYF
CDR3nt: TGTGCCAGCTATAGCGGGAGGGCCTATGGAGATACGCAGTATTTT

abundance: -
d_gene: TRBD1
j_gene: TRBJ1-2
v_gene: TRBV28
CDR3aa: CASGQQGVYGYTF
CDR3nt: TGTGCCAGCGGGCAACAGGGGGTCTATGGCTACACCTTC

abundance: -
d_gene: TRBD2
j_gene: TRBJ2-1
v_gene: TRBV5-1
CDR3aa: CASSSGTSSYEQFF
CDR3nt: TGCGCCAGCAGCTCCGGGACTAGCTCCTATGAGCAGTTCTTC

abundance: -
d_gene: TRBD2
j_gene: TRBJ2-1
v_gene: TRBV10-1
CDR3aa: CASSSGVNNEQFF
CDR3nt: TGCGCCAGCAGTAGCGGGGTTAACAATGAGCAGTTCTTC

abundance: -
d_gene: TRBD2
j_gene: TRBJ2-3
v_gene: TRBV5-6
CDR3aa: CASSLFGVVRGDADTQYF
CDR3nt: TGTGCCAGCAGCTTGTTTGGGGTAGTGCGGGGGGATGCAGATACGCAGTATTTT

abundance: once
d_gene: -
j_gene: TRBJ2-7
v_gene: TRBV14
CDR3aa: CASSQDLGGQYF
CDR3nt: TGTGCCAGCAGCCAAGATCTGGGGGGACAGTACTTC

abundance: -
d_gene: TRBD2
j_gene: TRBJ2-2
v_gene: TRBV10-2
CDR3aa: CASRKTSGRSYTGELFF
CDR3nt: TGCGCCAGCCGCAAAACTAGCGGGAGGAGTTACACCGGGGAGCTGTTTTTT

abundance: -
d_gene: -
j_gene: TRBJ1-1
v_gene: TRBV19
CDR3aa: CASSIGRLNTEAFF
CDR3nt: TGTGCCAGTAGTATAGGGCGGTTGAACACTGAAGCTTTCTTT

abundance: -
d_gene: -
j_gene: TRBJ2-7
v_gene: TRBV5-1
CDR3aa: CASSFSQARDEQYF
CDR3nt: TGCGCCAGCAGCTTCTCCCAGGCAAGGGACGAGCAGTACTTC

abundance: -
d_gene: -
j_gene: TRBJ1-2
v_gene: TRBV30
CDR3aa: CAWSAGPMAYGYTF
CDR3nt: TGTGCCTGGAGTGCCGGGCCTATGGCCTATGGCTACACCTTC

abundance: -
d_gene: -
j_gene: TRBJ1-1
v_gene: TRBV10-1
CDR3aa: CASSEGGLSDMNTEAFF
CDR3nt: TGCGCCAGCTCCGAGGGGGGCCTTTCAGACATGAACACTGAAGCTTTCTTT

abundance: -
d_gene: TRBD1
j_gene: TRBJ1-1
v_gene: TRBV27
CDR3aa: CASSPIRTGATEAFF
CDR3nt: TGTGCCAGCAGTCCCATCCGGACAGGAGCCACTGAAGCTTTCTTT

abundance: few
d_gene: -
j_gene: TRBJ1-2
v_gene: TRBV19
CDR3aa: CASSIAGRSYGYTF
CDR3nt: TGTGCCAGTAGTATAGCTGGCAGAAGCTATGGCTACACCTTC

abundance: -
d_gene: -
j_gene: TRBJ1-2
v_gene: TRBV5-8
CDR3aa: CASSFRTGITNYGYTF
CDR3nt: TGTGCCAGCAGCTTCAGGACGGGAATTACTAACTATGGCTACACCTTC

abundance: -
d_gene: TRBD1
j_gene: TRBJ2-5
v_gene: TRBV19
CDR3aa: CASSRQGVETQYF
CDR3nt: TGTGCCAGTAGCAGACAGGGGGTAGAGACCCAGTACTTC

abundance: -
d_gene: TRBD1
j_gene: TRBJ2-2
v_gene: TRBV7-9
CDR3aa: CASSPQGRDTGELFF
CDR3nt: TGTGCCAGCAGCCCACAGGGGCGGGACACCGGGGAGCTGTTTTTT

abundance: -
d_gene: TRBD2
j_gene: TRBJ2-3
v_gene: TRBV7-3
CDR3aa: CASSLAGADTQYF
CDR3nt: TGTGCCAGCAGCTTAGCGGGAGCAGATACGCAGTATTTT

abundance: -
d_gene: -
j_gene: TRBJ2-1
v_gene: TRBV27
CDR3aa: CASSPREPSYNEQFF
CDR3nt: TGTGCCAGCAGTCCACGAGAGCCCTCCTACAATGAGCAGTTCTTC

abundance: -
d_gene: TRBD2
j_gene: TRBJ2-7
v_gene: TRBV2
CDR3aa: CATTGLSYEQYF
CDR3nt: TGTGCCACTACGGGACTATCCTACGAGCAGTACTTC

abundance: -
d_gene: TRBD1
j_gene: TRBJ1-2
v_gene: TRBV7-6
CDR3aa: CASSPRPGTGEGVNYGYTF
CDR3nt: TGTGCCAGCAGCCCCCGCCCCGGGACAGGGGAAGGGGTGAACTATGGCTACACCTTC

abundance: -
d_gene: TRBD1
j_gene: TRBJ1-3
v_gene: TRBV7-2
CDR3aa: CASSFRGAGNTIYF
CDR3nt: TGTGCCAGCAGCTTCAGGGGGGCAGGAAACACCATATATTTT

abundance: -
d_gene: TRBD1
j_gene: TRBJ2-7
v_gene: TRBV7-2
CDR3aa: CASSLVGDRVSEQYF
CDR3nt: TGTGCCAGCAGCTTAGTAGGGGACAGGGTAAGCGAGCAGTACTTC

abundance: -
d_gene: -
j_gene: TRBJ2-5
v_gene: TRBV19
CDR3aa: CASRALGQPQETQYF
CDR3nt: TGTGCCAGTAGGGCCCTGGGACAACCCCAAGAGACCCAGTACTTC

abundance: -
d_gene: -
j_gene: TRBJ1-2
v_gene: TRBV6-1
CDR3aa: CASKARDMGEGYTF
CDR3nt: TGTGCCAGCAAAGCCCGGGACATGGGAGAGGGCTACACCTTC

abundance: once
d_gene: TRBD1
j_gene: TRBJ1-4
v_gene: TRBV19
CDR3aa: CASSINRGSEKLFF
CDR3nt: TGTGCCAGTAGTATTAACAGGGGGAGTGAAAAACTGTTTTTT

abundance: few
d_gene: -
j_gene: TRBJ1-4
v_gene: TRBV15
CDR3aa: CATRRVMVEKLFF
CDR3nt: TGTGCCACCAGAAGGGTCATGGTTGAAAAACTGTTTTTT

abundance: few
d_gene: -
j_gene: TRBJ1-4
v_gene: TRBV5-1
CDR3aa: CASSDDGNEKLFF
CDR3nt: TGCGCCAGCAGCGACGATGGGAATGAAAAACTGTTTTTT

abundance: -
d_gene: -
j_gene: TRBJ1-2
v_gene: TRBV19
CDR3aa: CASSISGDGYTF
CDR3nt: TGTGCCAGTAGTATTTCGGGGGATGGCTACACCTTC

abundance: few
d_gene: -
j_gene: TRBJ1-2
v_gene: TRBV7-2
CDR3aa: CASSTRGGAYGYTF
CDR3nt: TGTGCCAGCAGCACGCGTGGGGGGGCCTATGGCTACACCTTC

abundance: -
d_gene: -
j_gene: TRBJ2-7
v_gene: TRBV4-1
CDR3aa: CASSQPGAGEQYF
CDR3nt: TGCGCCAGCAGCCAACCAGGGGCAGGGGAGCAGTACTTC

abundance: once
d_gene: -
j_gene: TRBJ2-2
v_gene: TRBV19
CDR3aa: CASSIRRGGGNTGELFF
CDR3nt: TGTGCCAGTAGTATCCGACGGGGAGGAGGGAACACCGGGGAGCTGTTTTTT

abundance: -
d_gene: TRBD1
j_gene: TRBJ2-7
v_gene: TRBV20-1
CDR3aa: CSARGQGEQYF
CDR3nt: TGCAGTGCTAGAGGACAGGGCGAGCAGTACTTC

abundance: -
d_gene: -
j_gene: TRBJ2-7
v_gene: TRBV18
CDR3aa: CASSPLDYEQYF
CDR3nt: TGTGCCAGCTCGCCACTCGACTACGAGCAGTACTTC

abundance: -
d_gene: TRBD2
j_gene: TRBJ2-7
v_gene: TRBV5-1
CDR3aa: CASSGSGGGYEQYF
CDR3nt: TGCGCCAGCAGCGGCTCGGGGGGAGGCTACGAGCAGTACTTC

abundance: -
d_gene: -
j_gene: TRBJ1-2
v_gene: TRBV28
CDR3aa: CASQIGDGGNYGYTF
CDR3nt: TGTGCCAGTCAGATTGGGGACGGAGGTAACTATGGCTACACCTTC